This TCR beta chain was sequenced for a study of blood T cell repertoires in COVID-19. Study at large: In each case, the material was cDNA or gDNA derived from T cells, B-cell-depleted T cells, or PBMCs.

With 5 bases clipped from V and 1 base from J, the junction kept 3 bases outside the gene matches. Germline V gene lookup returns CDR1 SGHAT and CDR2 FQNNGV. The CDR3 contains 15 residues. Per the original methods: Reference gene primer amplification gave nucleated cell count estimates. Sequenced by immunoSEQ multiplex PCR; TCRdb stores in-frame clones only, minus some. V, J and clone size reflect that table, while D and trimming were determined from the DNA. This sample yields some 220,000 clones, of which around 85% are seen a single time; 5.5% to 8% belongs to the top ten. The chain couples TRBV11-2 to TRBJ2-2, with 8 positions matching TRBD1. This TCR came from a woman aged 55-69 years with active or convalescent COVID-19. Sequencing was performed on peripheral blood. This CDR3 reads CASSPGQVNTGELFF. The CDR3 nucleotides read TGTGCCAGCAGCCCGGGACAGGTGAACACCGGGGAGCTGTTTTTT.